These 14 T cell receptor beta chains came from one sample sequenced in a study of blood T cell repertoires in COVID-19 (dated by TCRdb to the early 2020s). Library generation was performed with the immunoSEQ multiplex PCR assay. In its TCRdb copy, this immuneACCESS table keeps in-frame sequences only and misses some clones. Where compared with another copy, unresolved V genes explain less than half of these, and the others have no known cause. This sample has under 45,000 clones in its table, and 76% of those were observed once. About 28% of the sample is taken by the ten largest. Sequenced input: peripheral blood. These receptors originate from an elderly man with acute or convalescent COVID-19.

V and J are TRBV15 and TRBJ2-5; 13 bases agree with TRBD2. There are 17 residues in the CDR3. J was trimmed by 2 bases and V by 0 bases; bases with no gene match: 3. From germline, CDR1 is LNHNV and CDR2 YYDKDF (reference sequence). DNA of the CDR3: TGTGCCACCAGCAGAGATCGGACTAGCGGGGGACAAGAGACCCAGTACTTC. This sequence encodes CATSRDRTSGGQETQYF.

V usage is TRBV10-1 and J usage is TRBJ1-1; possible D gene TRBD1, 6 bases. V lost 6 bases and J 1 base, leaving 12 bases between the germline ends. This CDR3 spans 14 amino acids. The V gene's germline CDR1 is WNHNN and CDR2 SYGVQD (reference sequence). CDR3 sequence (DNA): TGCGCCAGCAGGGGGGGGCCGACGAACACTGAAGCTTTCTTT. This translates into CASRGGPTNTEAFF.

In DNA form, the CDR3 reads TGTGCCAGTAGTATCCCGGGTGCATCCTACAATGAGCAGTTCTTC. Translation gives CASSIPGASYNEQFF. The V call is TRBV19, the J call TRBJ2-1, with unresolved D. The length of the CDR3 is 15 residues. Germline CDR1 reads LNHDA; CDR2 reads SQIVND (reference sequence). The V end lost 3 bases, the J end lost 1 base, and 10 bases lay between the germline ends.

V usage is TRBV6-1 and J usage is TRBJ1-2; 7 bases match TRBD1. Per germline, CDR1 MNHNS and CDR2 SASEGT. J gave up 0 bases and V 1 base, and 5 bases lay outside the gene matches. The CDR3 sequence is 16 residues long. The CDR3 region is CASSEVTGRSNYGYTF. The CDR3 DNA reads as TGTGCCAGCAGTGAAGTGACAGGGCGTTCTAACTATGGCTACACCTTC.

CDR3 loop: CALSRTSGINNEQFF. The DNA for the CDR3 is TGTGCCTTGAGCCGGACTAGCGGGATCAACAATGAGCAGTTCTTC. The chain employs TRBV30 and TRBJ2-1; 12 nucleotides agree with TRBD2. This CDR3 has 15 amino acids. Germline CDR1 reads GTSNPN; CDR2 reads SVGIG (reference sequence). After removal of 7 bases from V and 5 bases from J, the junction contained 9 bases not matched to a gene.

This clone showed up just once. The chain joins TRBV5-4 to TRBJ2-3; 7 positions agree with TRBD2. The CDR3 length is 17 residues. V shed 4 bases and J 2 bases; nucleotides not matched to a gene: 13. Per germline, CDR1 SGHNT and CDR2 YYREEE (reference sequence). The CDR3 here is CASSLWIRRDYTDTQYF. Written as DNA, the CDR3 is TGTGCCAGCAGCCTCTGGATCCGACGGGACTACACAGATACGCAGTATTTT.

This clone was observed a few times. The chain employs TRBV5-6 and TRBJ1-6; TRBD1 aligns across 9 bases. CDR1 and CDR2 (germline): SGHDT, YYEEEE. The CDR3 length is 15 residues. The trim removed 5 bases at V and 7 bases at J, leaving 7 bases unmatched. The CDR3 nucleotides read TGTGCCAGCAGAATACAGGGGGCTGGGAATTCACCCCTCCACTTT. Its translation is CASRIQGAGNSPLHF.

The CDR3 DNA reads as TGTGCCAGCCAGCTGATGGCTAGCGGGAAGGTCGAGCAGTACTTC. Protein sequence: CASQLMASGKVEQYF. This chain connects TRBV6-5 to TRBJ2-7; 9 bases agree with TRBD2. Germline V gene data show CDR1 as MNHEY and CDR2 as SVGAGI. With V trimmed by 8 bases and J by 6 bases, 14 bases remained unmatched. The CDR3 has 15 amino acids.

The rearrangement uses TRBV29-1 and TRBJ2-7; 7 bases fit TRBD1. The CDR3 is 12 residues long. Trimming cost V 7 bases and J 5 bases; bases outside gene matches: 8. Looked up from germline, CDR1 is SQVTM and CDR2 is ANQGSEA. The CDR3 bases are TGCAGCGCCGGACAGGTTTCGCACGAGCAGTACTTC. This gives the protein CSAGQVSHEQYF.

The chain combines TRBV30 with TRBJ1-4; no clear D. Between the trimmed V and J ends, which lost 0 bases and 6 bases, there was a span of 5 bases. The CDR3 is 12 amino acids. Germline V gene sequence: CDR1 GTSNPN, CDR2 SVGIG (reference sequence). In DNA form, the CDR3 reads TGTGCCTGGAGTGTACTCGATGAAAAACTGTTTTTT. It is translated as CAWSVLDEKLFF.

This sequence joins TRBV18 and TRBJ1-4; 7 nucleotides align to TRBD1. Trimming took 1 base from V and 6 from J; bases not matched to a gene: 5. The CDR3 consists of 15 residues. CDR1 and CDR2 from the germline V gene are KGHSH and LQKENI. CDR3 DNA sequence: TGTGCCAGCTCACCACAGGGACAGCCAGATGAAAAACTGTTTTTT. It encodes CASSPQGQPDEKLFF.

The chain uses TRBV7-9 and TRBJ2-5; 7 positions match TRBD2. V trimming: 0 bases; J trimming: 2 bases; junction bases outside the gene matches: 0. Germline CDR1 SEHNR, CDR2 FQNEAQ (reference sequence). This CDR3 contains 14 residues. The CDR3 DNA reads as TGTGCCAGCAGCTTAGCTAGCGGGCAAGAGACCCAGTACTTC. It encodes CASSLASGQETQYF.

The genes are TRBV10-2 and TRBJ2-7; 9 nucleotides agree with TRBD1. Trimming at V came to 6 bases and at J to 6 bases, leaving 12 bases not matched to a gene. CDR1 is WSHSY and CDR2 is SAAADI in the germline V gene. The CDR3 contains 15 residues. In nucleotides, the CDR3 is TGCGCCAGCAGCGACTATGGACAGGGGCGGCCCGAGCAGTACTTC. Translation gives CASSDYGQGRPEQYF.

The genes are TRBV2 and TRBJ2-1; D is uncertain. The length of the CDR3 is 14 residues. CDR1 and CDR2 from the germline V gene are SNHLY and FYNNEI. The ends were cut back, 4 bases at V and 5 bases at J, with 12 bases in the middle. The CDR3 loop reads CASSATVSDNEQFF. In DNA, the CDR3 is TGTGCCAGCAGTGCTACAGTGTCGGACAATGAGCAGTTCTTC.